These T cell receptor beta chains were read from a single sample in a study of early T cells in non-severe SARS-CoV-2 infection. TCRdb fed the 5' RACE reads into MiXCR, producing one record per CDR3 protein. Of 25,000 to 35,000 distinct CDR3 sequences in the sample, 4% to 5.5% were seen once. The specimen was whole blood. The receptors were sampled from an adult who was a healthcare worker with PCR-confirmed SARS-CoV-2 infection or an uninfected control (not recorded which). Both conserved end residues are part of each CDR3. The D gene is left open where the match is weak. The listing skips clone size in some rows; elsewhere it reads once, few, many or a size class.

clone_size,d_call,j_call,v_call,cdr3_length,cdr3_nt,cdr3_aa
few,NA,TRBJ2-1,TRBV5-1,15,TGCGCCAGCAGCTTGGAAGCAGGCCGAGGGGATGAGCAGTTCTTC,CASSLEAGRGDEQFF
NA,TRBD2,TRBJ2-5,TRBV7-9,18,TGTGCCAGCAGCTTAGTTACTAGCGGGAGAAGCCCAGAAGAGACCCAGTACTTC,CASSLVTSGRSPEETQYF
many,NA,TRBJ1-3,TRBV5-6,17,TGTGCCAGCAGCCGTTACATGAACCCGAGCTCTGGAAACACCATATATTTT,CASSRYMNPSSGNTIYF
many,NA,TRBJ1-2,TRBV15,13,TGTGCCACCAGCGGATACGGCTACTATGGCTACACCTTC,CATSGYGYYGYTF
medium-sized,NA,TRBJ2-3,TRBV12-3/TRBV12-4,12,TGTGCCAGCAGTCGAGGGTTGGGTACGCAGTATTTT,CASSRGLGTQYF
medium-sized,NA,TRBJ2-7,TRBV19,12,TGTGCCAGTAGTATTGGGCTCGGCGAGCAGTACTTC,CASSIGLGEQYF
NA,NA,TRBJ2-7,TRBV3-1,15,TGTGCCAGCAGCCAAAATCCAGGGGCCGGGTACGAGCAGTACTTC,CASSQNPGAGYEQYF
few,TRBD2,TRBJ2-7,TRBV18,15,TGTGCCAGCTCACCCCTGAGCGGGAGGGAAAACGAGCAGTACTTC,CASSPLSGRENEQYF
many,TRBD2,TRBJ2-5,TRBV19,14,TGTGCCAGTAGTCTCCTAGCGGGAGAGGCGACCCAGTACTTC,CASSLLAGEATQYF
NA,TRBD2,TRBJ2-7,TRBV5-1,16,TGCGCCAGCAGCTTGGCCCCGGGACTAGGCAACTACGAGCAGTACTTC,CASSLAPGLGNYEQYF
many,NA,TRBJ2-5,TRBV20-1,16,TGCAGTGCTTCCTCCCCCGATTTAGCGGTCCAAGAGACCCAGTACTTC,CSASSPDLAVQETQYF
NA,NA,TRBJ2-3,TRBV10-3,13,TGTGCCATCAGTGGTTCAGGGGCAGATACGCAGTATTTT,CAISGSGADTQYF
few,NA,TRBJ2-2,TRBV24-1,14,TGTGCCACCAGTCGAGGGGATTTTACCGGGGAGCTGTTTTTT,CATSRGDFTGELFF
many,NA,TRBJ1-1,TRBV14,13,TGTGCCAGCAGCCAAGATTTGGGGGGTGAAGCTTTCTTT,CASSQDLGGEAFF
NA,NA,TRBJ2-1,TRBV12-3/TRBV12-4,16,TGTGCCAGCAGTCCGCCCGGGCAGCGGACGCTCAATGAGCAGTTCTTC,CASSPPGQRTLNEQFF
many,NA,TRBJ2-2,TRBV5-4,16,TGTGCCAGCAGAGCCGGGACGGCAGCTAACACCGGGGAGCTGTTTTTT,CASRAGTAANTGELFF
few,NA,TRBJ2-7,TRBV6-5,14,TGTGCCAGCAGTTACTTGGGGGCAAGCGACGAGCAGTACTTC,CASSYLGASDEQYF
few,NA,TRBJ2-6,TRBV28,17,TGTGCCAGCAGAAAAGCAGGGATCAGCTCTGGGGCCAACGTCCTGACTTTC,CASRKAGISSGANVLTF
many,TRBD1,TRBJ1-1,TRBV2,14,TGTGCCAGCAGCGGGGGGACAGGGGGCCCTGAAGCTTTCTTT,CASSGGTGGPEAFF
NA,NA,TRBJ1-1,TRBV2,13,TGTGCCAGCAGTGTAACGGTGAACACTGAAGCTTTCTTT,CASSVTVNTEAFF
many,NA,TRBJ1-6,TRBV5-1,15,TGCGCCAGCAGCTTGGTTGCGGATGATAATTCACCCCTCCACTTT,CASSLVADDNSPLHF
many,TRBD1,TRBJ2-5,TRBV5-4,15,TGTGCCAGCAGCGCTCTACAGGGGGTATTAGAGACCCAGTACTTC,CASSALQGVLETQYF
few,TRBD2,TRBJ2-7,TRBV3-1,16,TGTGCCAGCAGCCATCCCGGGACTAGCGGACCCTACGAGCAGTACTTC,CASSHPGTSGPYEQYF
many,NA,TRBJ1-6,TRBV6-4,13,TGTGCCAGCAGTGTCGGAACTAATTCACCCCTCCACTTT,CASSVGTNSPLHF
many,NA,TRBJ1-5,TRBV3-1,16,TGTGCCAGCAGCCGTGGGGCCCCGAGGGGCAATCAGCCCCAGCATTTT,CASSRGAPRGNQPQHF
many,TRBD1,TRBJ2-1,TRBV5-1,15,TGCGCCAGCAGATCCGGGACAGGGACCTACAATGAGCAGTTCTTC,CASRSGTGTYNEQFF
many,TRBD1,TRBJ1-2,TRBV30,15,TGTGCCTGGAGTCCCCCGGACAGGGCTCTCTATGGCTACACCTTC,CAWSPPDRALYGYTF
many,TRBD1,TRBJ2-1,TRBV5-1,15,TGCGCCAGCAGCTTCGGACAGGGGAAGTACAATGAGCAGTTCTTC,CASSFGQGKYNEQFF
NA,TRBD2,TRBJ2-1,TRBV7-7,15,TGTGCTAGCAGCTTACTGCGGGGGGGCCAGGATGAGCAGTTCTTC,CASSLLRGGQDEQFF
many,NA,TRBJ1-2,TRBV4-1,14,TGCGCCAGCAGCCATCCGGGTTTAGACTATGGCTACACCTTC,CASSHPGLDYGYTF
many,NA,TRBJ2-7,TRBV20-1,14,TGCAGTGCTAGTGCGGCCAGTAAACCCTACGAGCAGTACTTC,CSASAASKPYEQYF
few,NA,TRBJ1-5,TRBV7-9,13,TGTGCCAGCAGCGGGGACACCCCCTGGCCCCAGCATTTT,CASSGDTPWPQHF
NA,NA,TRBJ1-1,TRBV7-3,14,TGTGCCAGCAGCTTACAGGGTAAGAACACTGAAGCTTTCTTT,CASSLQGKNTEAFF
many,NA,TRBJ1-2,TRBV2,15,TGTGCCAGCAGAACTGTGGGCGGCGAGGGGTATGGCTACACCTTC,CASRTVGGEGYGYTF
many,TRBD2,TRBJ2-1,TRBV6-4,17,TGTGCCAGCAGTGAAAGGGTAGCGGGAGTGGGATACAATGAGCAGTTCTTC,CASSERVAGVGYNEQFF
few,NA,TRBJ1-1,TRBV7-9,11,TGTGCCAGCACCGACGGGACTGAAGCTTTCTTT,CASTDGTEAFF
many,TRBD2,TRBJ2-2,TRBV10-3,18,TGTGCCATCAGCCCGGGCCGACTAGCGGGACCCAACACCGGGGAGCTGTTTTTT,CAISPGRLAGPNTGELFF
many,NA,TRBJ2-1,TRBV9,16,TGTGCCAGCAGCACCGGACCATCTTCACGATACAATGAGCAGTTCTTC,CASSTGPSSRYNEQFF
few,NA,TRBJ2-3,TRBV24-1,12,TGTGCCACCAGTAGGCGAACAGATACGCAGTATTTT,CATSRRTDTQYF
many,NA,TRBJ1-4,TRBV29-1,16,TGCAGCGTTGAAGAACTACAGGGTGCAACTAATGAAAAACTGTTTTTT,CSVEELQGATNEKLFF
NA,TRBD2,TRBJ2-2,TRBV7-9,19,TGTGCCAGCAGCTCAACGGGACTAGCGGGGGCACGCAACACCGGGGAGCTGTTTTTT,CASSSTGLAGARNTGELFF